The 11 T cell receptor beta chains listed next were all sequenced from one sample in a study of OX40 agonist ivuxolimab in advanced cancers. Repertoires were generated with immunoSEQ multiplex PCR, while TCRdb's copy carries only in-frame clones and drops some. The repertoire holds about 50,000 clones, with about nine tenths as singletons. Here the sequenced sample was CD4+ or CD8+ T cells sorted from blood, taken in a trial of the OX40 agonist ivuxolimab. The source of these receptors is an adult with an advanced solid tumor such as melanoma, head and neck, liver or kidney cancer.

This chain uses TRBV10-3 with TRBJ1-2, with 9 bases aligning to TRBD1. The germline V gene encodes CDR1 ENHRY and CDR2 SYGVKD. The CDR3 is 15 amino acids. Losses at the gene ends were 3 bases for V and 8 bases for J; bases not matched to a gene: 10. CDR3 sequence: CAISEGGQGERGYTF. CDR3 nucleotides: TGTGCCATCAGTGAAGGGGGACAGGGTGAGCGAGGCTACACCTTC.

This rearrangement joins TRBV5-1 to TRBJ2-1; 7 nucleotides match TRBD2. The CDR3 runs 16 residues. V was clipped by 4 bases and J by 6 bases; unmatched bases: 13. CDR1 and CDR2 (germline): SGHRS, YFSETQ. The CDR3 nucleotides read TGCGCCAGCAGCCCGGAGCGGGGACTTAGGGGCAATGAGCAGTTCTTC. Its translation: CASSPERGLRGNEQFF.

V is TRBV7-2 and J is TRBJ2-5; 7 bases agree with TRBD2. The V segment lost 2 bases and the J segment 0 bases; nucleotides outside the gene matches: 3. The CDR3 consists of 15 residues. From germline, CDR1 is SGHTA and CDR2 FQGNSA. CDR3 sequence (DNA): TGTGCCAGCAGCTTAAGTAGCGGGTACCAAGAGACCCAGTACTTC. Protein: CASSLSSGYQETQYF.

V and J are TRBV19 and TRBJ2-7; D is undetermined. The V end lost 3 bases, the J end lost 2 bases, and 14 bases lay between the germline ends. The germline V gene encodes CDR1 LNHDA and CDR2 SQIVND (reference sequence). The CDR3 loop spans 15 amino acids. In DNA, the CDR3 is TGTGCCAGTAGTATTCGGGCCTCGGGCACCTACGAGCAGTACTTC. This encodes CASSIRASGTYEQYF.

This clone was seen just once. This chain connects TRBV5-1 to TRBJ2-7, with 10 nucleotides matching TRBD2. This CDR3 comprises 16 residues. The V and J ends lost 5 bases and 2 bases, in that order; junction bases with no gene match: 10. Germline V gene lookup returns CDR1 SGHRS and CDR2 YFSETQ. Written as DNA, the CDR3 is TGCGCCAGCAGGCAAGCTAGCGGGAGTACCCCCTACGAGCAGTACTTC. It codes for CASRQASGSTPYEQYF.

The chain carries TRBV19 and TRBJ2-3; D is perhaps TRBD2 (5 bases). V lost 3 bases and J lost 1, with 8 bases in between. CDR1 is LNHDA, CDR2 SQIVND, per germline (reference sequence). The CDR3 runs 14 residues. The CDR3 DNA follows: TGTGCCAGTAGTATGGGGAGAGGCACAGATACGCAGTATTTT. Its protein product is CASSMGRGTDTQYF.

This clone appeared a few times. This chain links TRBV29-1 with TRBJ2-3, with D perhaps TRBD1 or TRBD2 (5 bases each). Germline lookup yields CDR1 SQVTM and CDR2 ANQGSEA. The length of the CDR3 is 14 residues. The V end was cut by 4 bases, the J end by 0 bases, with 11 bases between. The CDR3 DNA follows: TGCAGCGTTGGGGGGTGGGGAAGCACAGATACGCAGTATTTT. Translating gives CSVGGWGSTDTQYF.

This chain uses TRBV15 with TRBJ1-1; D remains unclear. Trimming shortened V by 3 bases and J by 14 bases, and 7 bases separated the two germline ends. CDR1 and CDR2 (germline): LNHNV, YYDKDF (reference sequence). The CDR3 is 9 residues long. Written as DNA, the CDR3 is TGTGCCACCAGCAGCCTCGGATTCTTT. Translation: CATSSLGFF.

V and J are TRBV18 and TRBJ1-5; D possibly corresponds to TRBD1 (6 bases). The CDR3 loop spans 15 amino acids. Trimming took 5 bases from V and 1 from J, leaving 12 bases between them. From germline, CDR1 is KGHSH and CDR2 LQKENI. The chain's CDR3 is CASSAETGSNQPQHF. The CDR3 DNA sequence: TGTGCCAGCTCAGCAGAAACAGGGAGCAATCAGCCCCAGCATTTT.

V is TRBV6-5 and J is TRBJ2-7, with D tentatively TRBD2 (5 bases). CDR3 length equals 16 residues. V gave up 0 bases and J gave up 3 bases, with 15 bases separating them. CDR1 is MNHEY and CDR2 is SVGAGI in the germline V gene. The CDR3 region is CASSYSSGQAFYEQYF. CDR3 DNA sequence: TGTGCCAGCAGTTACTCCAGCGGCCAGGCCTTCTACGAGCAGTACTTC.

V gene TRBV5-1 combines with J gene TRBJ2-2; D ambiguous. V lost 0 bases, J lost 5 bases, and 8 bases lay in between. CDR3 length: 14 residues. CDR1 and CDR2 (germline): SGHRS, YFSETQ. CDR3 sequence: CASSLVSRTGELFF. The CDR3 nucleotides are TGCGCCAGCAGCTTGGTTAGTAGGACCGGGGAGCTGTTTTTT. The full variable domain, rest sourced from reference TRBV5-1 and TRBJ2-2, is KAGVTQTPRYLIKTRGQQVTLSCSPISGHRSVSWYQQTPGQGLQFLFEYFSETQRNKGNFPGRFSGRQFSNSRSEMNVSTLELGDSALYLCASSLVSRTGELFFGEGSRLTVL.